The 9 T cell receptor beta chains listed next were all sequenced from one sample in a study of T cells in Graves' hyperthyroidism and ophthalmopathy. RNA transcripts gave rise to amplified TCR beta CDR3 regions. Initially, a first-round RT-PCR of the TCR CDR3 employed the HTBI primer set. TCRdb fed the multiplex PCR reads into MiXCR, producing one record per CDR3 protein. The sample holds some 690,000 distinct CDR3 sequences, about 18% seen once. Sequencing was performed on blood. The receptors were sampled from a man between 50 and 59 years old with Graves' hyperthyroidism.

The chain carries TRBV20-1 and TRBJ1-4; 7 bases agree with TRBD1. The CDR3 is made up of 16 amino acids. Germline V gene sequence: CDR1 DFQATT, CDR2 SNEGSKA (reference sequence). After removal of 0 bases from V and 1 base from J, the junction contained 5 bases not matched to a gene. The CDR3: CSARDKGGLTNEKLFF. In nucleotides, the CDR3 is TGCAGTGCTAGAGATAAAGGGGGCTTAACTAATGAAAAACTGTTTTTT.

The genes are TRBV27 and TRBJ2-1, with 8 bases fitting TRBD1. J gave up 6 bases and V 3 bases, and 7 bases lay outside the gene matches. Germline assignment: CDR1 MNHEY and CDR2 SMNVEV (reference sequence). This CDR3 has 15 amino acids. CDR3 loop: CASSFGQGAFNEQFF. For the CDR3, the DNA is TGTGCCAGCAGTTTTGGGCAGGGGGCTTTCAATGAGCAGTTCTTC.

The chain has TRBV27 and TRBJ1-1; TRBD1 aligns across 7 bases. Germline CDR1 and CDR2: MNHEY and SMNVEV (reference sequence). This CDR3 is 14 amino acids long. V was pared by 6 bases and J by 0 bases, with 4 bases of the junction left unmatched. CDR3 sequence reads: CASSSDRVNTEAFF. In DNA form, the CDR3 reads TGTGCCAGCAGCTCAGACAGGGTGAACACTGAAGCTTTCTTT.

There are many counts of this clonotype. The gene calls are TRBV20-1 and TRBJ1-1; TRBD1 matches at 8 bases. The CDR3 covers 13 residues. V shed 0 bases and J 5 bases; nucleotides not matched to a gene: 2. Germline V lookup: CDR1 DFQATT, CDR2 SNEGSKA (reference sequence). The CDR3 is CSARDRGQTEAFF. Here the CDR3 DNA reads TGCAGTGCTAGAGACAGGGGGCAAACTGAAGCTTTCTTT.

Only a few counts were recorded for this clonotype. The chain links TRBV6-1 to TRBJ2-7, with D perhaps matching TRBD1 (5 bases). Germline assignment: CDR1 MNHNS and CDR2 SASEGT. Trimming stripped 5 bases from V and 4 bases from J, with 12 bases between. This CDR3 comprises 13 residues. The CDR3 sequence: CASSLDSWYEQYF. DNA for the CDR3: TGTGCCAGCAGTTTAGACAGTTGGTACGAGCAGTACTTC.

This clonotype appeared many times. J is TRBJ2-7 and V is TRBV12-3 or TRBV12-4, with D maybe TRBD2 (6 bases). Trimming pared 6 bases from V and 3 bases from J, leaving 18 bases between. This CDR3 has 15 residues. CDR3 amino acids: CASRALGGENYEQYF. The DNA for the CDR3 is TGTGCCAGCAGAGCCTTAGGAGGGGAAAACTACGAGCAGTACTTC.

The V and J genes are TRBV9 and TRBJ2-1, with D maybe TRBD2 (6 bases). This CDR3 has 17 amino acids. Germline CDR1 reads SGDLS; CDR2 reads YYNGEE. Between the trimmed V and J ends, which lost 2 bases and 0 bases, there was a span of 15 bases. The CDR3 DNA reads as TGTGCCAGCAGCGTTAAGGCTAGCGCAAGCTCCTACAATGAGCAGTTCTTC. Protein sequence: CASSVKASASSYNEQFF.

Details on this clonotype: This clone may be a read error of a much larger clone one base away. The rearrangement uses TRBV6-1 and TRBJ2-6; D is ambiguous. CDR1 and CDR2 (germline): MNHNS, SASEGT. The CDR3 is 14 amino acids. Deletions cut 4 bases from V and 2 bases from J, with 6 bases between. The CDR3, as DNA: TGTGCCAGCAGTGCATTCCCTGGGGCCAACGTCCTGACTTTC. Translated: CASSAFPGANVLTF.

The genes are TRBV28 and TRBJ1-5, with D unclear. The CDR3 sequence is 12 residues long. CDR1 MDHEN and CDR2 SYDVKM come from the germline V gene. Trimming removed 8 bases at V and 9 bases at J, with 14 bases between. CDR3: CASRAPPAPQHF. The CDR3 nucleotides are TGTGCCAGCCGGGCCCCCCCAGCGCCCCAGCATTTT.